This T cell receptor (beta chain) was recorded in a study of blood T cell repertoires in COVID-19. The CDR3 loop spans 15 amino acids. Germline lookup yields CDR1 SGHNT and CDR2 YENEEA. V dropped 2 bases and J dropped 5; count of bases not matched to a gene: 6. Source study methods: For nucleated cells, counts were estimated from reference gene primer amplification. Some clones are missing from TCRdb's copy, which holds only in-frame ones; the method was immunoSEQ multiplex PCR. From that table come the V and J calls and clone size; the DNA was used to work out D and trimming. There are 200,000 to 300,000 clones in the sample; around 86% occur only once, and around 2% lies in the top ten.

The V gene is TRBV11-3, the J gene TRBJ2-5; 9 bases are shared with TRBD2. Sequenced input: PBMCs or T cells enriched from blood (not recorded which). The TCR was taken from a woman between 45 and 65 years old who had recovered from COVID-19. DNA of the CDR3: TGTGCCAGCAGCTTAAGAGCGGGGGGCGGGGAGACCCAGTACTTC. Translating gives CASSLRAGGGETQYF.